Sequencing of this TCR beta chain was carried out in a study of tumor-infiltrating lymphocytes in oesophageal squamous cell carcinoma. The CDR3 adds up to 18 amino acids, both ends counted. CDR1 is SGHVS and CDR2 is FNYEAQ in the germline V gene. TCRdb re-analysed the PCR reads in MiXCR, keeping a single row per CDR3 protein. The sample has roughly 6,000 distinct CDR3 sequences, around 15% seen once. This clonotype was counted once. The conserved closing phenylalanine or tryptophan is absent in this CDR3, likely reflecting a read error. Because the CDR3's place on the DNA is in doubt, the DNA is left out and the CDR3 is given as listed by TCRdb.

The sequence was collected from a male donor with esophageal squamous cell carcinoma. The rearrangement uses TRBV7-6 and TRBJ2-6; TRBD2 reflects the table's D call only, with no check against the DNA. The sequenced sample was normal esophageal tissue next to the tumor. CDR3: CASSLRGEGRYNEQFFGP.